This T cell receptor (beta chain) was identified during a study of T cells after yellow fever vaccination. TCRdb recomputed calls from the 5' RACE reads with MiXCR, one row per CDR3 protein. The sample yields around 50,000 distinct CDR3 sequences, 7.4% seen once. The table lists this clonotype with a few counts. Antigen unknown. V was clipped by 10 bases and J by 6 bases, with 16 bases between them. The CDR3 has 14 residues. Germline CDR1 reads WSHSY; CDR2 reads SAAADI. Study conclusions and caveats: Post-booster samples contained most primary-vaccination clones (around 96% CD4, around 90% CD8).

The V call is TRBV10-2, the J call TRBJ1-6; D may be TRBD1 (6 bases). Material: CD8+ T cells sorted from PBMCs, obtained more than 13 days after the first yellow fever vaccination. The sequence came from a young man who received the YFV17D yellow fever vaccine. CDR3 loop: CATRPGQSNSPLHF. CDR3 nucleotide sequence: TGCGCCACCCGGCCAGGACAGTCTAATTCACCCCTCCACTTT.